Each of the 18 T cell receptor beta chains below was sequenced from the same sample in a study of metastatic and nonmetastatic thyroid tumors. Prior to thyroid surgery, none of the patients had received any treatment. TCRdb re-called clones from the PCR reads using MiXCR. The data hold 15,000 to 20,000 clones, with roughly 26% observed a single time. The material sequenced was tumor tissue. These receptors originate from a female donor with papillary thyroid cancer or a benign thyroid nodule (not recorded which). Some clones in this sample may be carry-over from other donors' samples.

This clone was seen ten or more times. The chain employs TRBV4-2 and TRBJ1-3; a possible D gene is TRBD1 (6 bases). CDR1 LGHNA and CDR2 YNFKEQ come from the germline V gene. CDR3 length: 15 residues. Trimming pared 3 bases from V and 0 bases from J, leaving 9 bases between. The CDR3 DNA follows: TGTGCCAGCAGCCATACGGACAGCTCTGGAAACACCATATATTTT. Encoded protein: CASSHTDSSGNTIYF.

By share, this clone counts as medium-sized. CDR3 DNA sequence: TGTGCCAGCAGTTTAAAAGCGGGGACGAACACCGGGGAGCTGTTTTTT. Its protein is CASSLKAGTNTGELFF. The gene calls are TRBV12-3 or TRBV12-4 and TRBJ2-2; 7 bases fit TRBD2. Losses at the gene ends were 2 bases for V and 0 bases for J; bases not matched to a gene: 3. CDR3 length: 16 residues.

This clone was seen repeatedly, ten times or more. A much larger clone lies a single base off, so this may be a read error. The chain has TRBV2 and TRBJ2-1; D is perhaps TRBD2 (5 bases). The CDR3 has 13 residues. Per germline, CDR1 SNHLY and CDR2 FYNNEI. The V and J ends lost 7 bases and 9 bases respectively, with 16 bases between them. CDR3 bases: TGTGCCAGCATCCTCGGGATTGGGAGTGAGCAGTTCTTC. Its translation is CASILGIGSEQFF.

This clone occurred a few times. A read error may account for a junction end that differs from germline. The chain carries TRBV10-1 and TRBJ2-6; 7 bases match TRBD1. The CDR3 is made up of 16 amino acids. Germline V gives CDR1 WNHNN, CDR2 SYGVQD (reference sequence). CDR3 loop: CASSGIRGSGSNVLTF. The CDR3 DNA reads as TGCGCCAGCAGTGGCATCAGGGGGTCTGGGTCCAACGTCCTGACCTTC.

Judged by abundance, this clone is medium-sized. The CDR3 DNA is TGTGCCAGCAGTTTATTTCGGGAGAATCAGCCCCAGCATTTT. Protein product: CASSLFRENQPQHF. The chain employs TRBV28 and TRBJ1-5; unclear D gene. V was clipped by 1 base and J by 4 bases, with 8 bases between them. Germline V lookup: CDR1 MDHEN, CDR2 SYDVKM. The CDR3 loop spans 14 amino acids.

This clone was picked up many times. The chain is built from TRBV7-8 and TRBJ2-6; the D call may be TRBD1 or TRBD2 (5 bases each). Trimming took 8 bases from V and 2 from J, leaving 13 bases between them. CDR1 and CDR2 from the germline V gene are SGHVS and FQNEAQ. CDR3 length: 15 amino acids. The CDR3 nucleotides are TGTGCCAGCGGGCGAAGGGGAGCTGGGGCCAACGTCCTGACTTTC. It translates to CASGRRGAGANVLTF. The whole variable domain, filled in from reference TRBV7-8 and TRBJ2-6, reads GAGVSQSPRYKVAKRGQDVALRCDPISGHVSLFWYQQALGQGPEFLTYFQNEAQLDKSGLPSDRFFAERPEGSVSTLKIQRTQQEDSAVYLCASGRRGAGANVLTFGAGSRLTVL.

This clone is judged medium-sized. CDR3 sequence: CASSQVWATEAFF. Written as DNA, the CDR3 is TGCGCCAGCAGCCAAGTCTGGGCCACTGAAGCTTTCTTT. The J gene is TRBJ1-1, the V gene TRBV4-1; D is uncertain. From germline, CDR1 is MGHRA and CDR2 YSYEKL. V lost 1 base and J 4 bases, leaving 7 bases between the germline ends. This CDR3 has 13 residues.

Of note for this clone: Compared with germline, one end of the junction differs, possibly owing to a read error. CDR3 protein: CASTATLPEYTQYF. DNA for the CDR3: TGTGCTAGCACCGCTACCCTCCCTGAATATACGCAGTATTTT. This rearrangement joins TRBV6-2 or TRBV6-3 to TRBJ2-3, with D unclear. Germline V CDR1 and CDR2: MNHEY, SVGEGT. This CDR3 has 14 amino acids.

The chain uses TRBV4-2 and TRBJ1-2, with D possibly TRBD1 on 6 matching bases. This CDR3 comprises 16 residues. V shed 0 bases and J shed 8 bases, with 19 bases lying between them. From germline, CDR1 is LGHNA and CDR2 YNFKEQ. The CDR3 spells CASSQDRVTDSRGYTF. DNA for the CDR3: TGTGCCAGCAGCCAAGATAGGGTTACGGACAGTCGAGGCTACACCTTC.

Relative to its sample, this clone is medium-sized. The rearrangement joins TRBV28 to TRBJ2-7; D is possibly TRBD1 (5 bases). V lost 3 bases and J lost 5, with 14 bases in between. Germline assignment: CDR1 MDHEN and CDR2 SYDVKM. The CDR3 totals 14 residues. This chain's CDR3 is CASSFIGALNEQYF. Here the CDR3 DNA reads TGTGCCAGCAGTTTTATAGGGGCCTTAAACGAGCAGTACTTC.

This clone was counted only a few times. The chain is built from TRBV15 and TRBJ1-1, with 8 positions matching TRBD1. The J segment lost 3 bases and the V segment lost 7 bases, leaving 10 bases of the junction unmatched. CDR3 size: 15 residues. Germline assignment: CDR1 LNHNV and CDR2 YYDKDF (reference sequence). The CDR3 DNA reads as TGTGCCACCATCCCTGGGACAGGCGTTTACACTGAAGCTTTCTTT. Protein sequence: CATIPGTGVYTEAFF. Full variable domain (missing parts from reference TRBV15 and TRBJ1-1): DAMVIQNPRYQVTQFGKPVTLSCSQTLNHNVMYWYQQKSSQAPKLLFHYYDKDFNNEADTPDNFQSRRPNTSFCFLDIRSPGLGDTAMYLCATIPGTGVYTEAFFGQGTRLTVV.

The V call is TRBV20-1, the J call TRBJ1-1; maybe TRBD1 (5 bases). This CDR3 spans 13 amino acids. The V end was cut by 0 bases, the J end by 10 bases, with 15 bases between. Germline values: CDR1 DFQATT, CDR2 SNEGSKA (reference sequence). The CDR3 DNA follows: TGCAGTGCTAGAGATAGGGCCTGGGGGGGAGCTTTCTTT. Translating it yields CSARDRAWGGAFF.

The V call is TRBV20-1, the J call TRBJ2-7; the D call may be TRBD1 or TRBD2 (5 bases each). Trimming shortened V by 3 bases and J by 6 bases, and 15 bases separated the two germline ends. From germline, CDR1 is DFQATT and CDR2 SNEGSKA (reference sequence). This CDR3 is built from 13 residues. The CDR3 here is CSASRGGVGEQYF. The CDR3 DNA is TGCAGTGCTAGCCGTGGGGGTGTGGGCGAGCAGTACTTC.

This clone was found a few times. V usage is TRBV6-2 or TRBV6-3 and J usage is TRBJ2-1, with 7 bases identical to TRBD2. The J segment lost 5 bases and the V segment lost 8 bases, leaving 6 bases of the junction unmatched. The CDR3 is 13 amino acids. Per germline, CDR1 MNHEY and CDR2 SVGEGT. The CDR3 is CASLWRGNNEQFF. Here the CDR3 DNA reads TGTGCCAGCCTTTGGCGGGGGAACAATGAGCAGTTCTTC.

V is TRBV20-1 and J is TRBJ2-1, with D possibly being TRBD1 or TRBD2 (5 bases each). Deletions cut 5 bases from V and 0 bases from J, with 17 bases between. Germline assignment: CDR1 DFQATT and CDR2 SNEGSKA (reference sequence). This CDR3 contains 16 residues. CDR3 sequence (DNA): TGCAGTGCTGACGCTAGCAGGGAAACCTCCTACAATGAGCAGTTCTTC. It is translated as CSADASRETSYNEQFF.

This clone ranks as medium-sized. The chain couples TRBV6-1 to TRBJ2-7, with TRBD2 matching over 8 bases. This CDR3 has 16 amino acids. The J segment lost 1 base and the V segment lost 8 bases, leaving 13 bases of the junction unmatched. The germline gives CDR1 MNHNS, CDR2 SASEGT. CDR3: CASGKLRSGGSYEQYF. The CDR3 nucleotides are TGTGCCAGCGGGAAGCTAAGGAGCGGGGGTTCCTACGAGCAGTACTTC.

This clone was counted at least ten times. V usage is TRBV3-1 and J usage is TRBJ1-4, with 10 bases aligning to TRBD1. This CDR3 contains 18 residues. The V segment lost 1 base and the J segment 1 base; nucleotides outside the gene matches: 6. Germline CDR1 is LGHDT and CDR2 is YNNKEL (reference sequence). The CDR3 sequence is CASSQGWGTGVTNEKLFF. The CDR3 DNA follows: TGTGCCAGCAGCCAAGGATGGGGGACAGGGGTAACTAATGAAAAACTGTTTTTT.

The V call is TRBV7-2, the J call TRBJ2-3; D unresolved. CDR3 length equals 12 residues. Trimming shortened V by 4 bases and J by 9 bases, and 11 bases separated the two germline ends. Germline values: CDR1 SGHTA, CDR2 FQGNSA. As DNA, the CDR3 is TGTGCCAGCAGCTCAACTAAGGCGACGCAGTATTTT. Residues: CASSSTKATQYF.